These 25 T cell receptor beta chains share one sample of origin, sequenced in a study of CD8+CD57+ T cells in acquired aplastic anemia. Genomic DNA served as template for TCR beta VDJ and CDR3 profiling. TCRdb used MiXCR to reprocess the reads, holding one entry per CDR3 protein. The profile covers roughly 190,000 distinct CDR3 sequences, with approximately 52% appearing a single time and around a sixth taken by the ten largest. The source material was sorted CD4+, CD8+, or CD8+CD57+ T cells (not recorded which) from PBMCs. These receptor sequences come from a human donor in good health, serving as a control.

The table lists this clonotype with many counts. The CDR3 region is CASRTRNQPQHF. For the CDR3, the DNA is TGTGCCAGTAGGACCCGGAATCAGCCCCAGCATTTT. The chain is built from TRBV19 and TRBJ1-5; no reliable D call. The CDR3 is made up of 12 amino acids. V lost 6 bases, J lost 4 bases, and 7 bases lay in between. Germline V gene sequence: CDR1 LNHDA, CDR2 SQIVND (reference sequence).

The chain combines TRBV7-6 with TRBJ2-2, with a tentative D call TRBD2 (5 bases). The V gene lost 4 bases and the J gene lost 6 bases, with 21 bases spanning the gap. The CDR3 length is 17 residues. Germline V CDR1 and CDR2: SGHVS, FNYEAQ. The CDR3 loop reads CASSSQERLRVAGELFF. CDR3 sequence (DNA): TGTGCCAGCAGCTCGCAGGAGCGGCTTAGGGTGGCCGGGGAGCTGTTTTTT.

The CDR3 here is CASSLDGRTDNGYTF. CDR3 nucleotides: TGTGCCAGCAGCTTAGATGGAAGGACAGACAATGGCTACACCTTC. This chain joins TRBV11-2 and TRBJ1-2; TRBD1 is a possible D gene (6 bases). The CDR3 extends over 15 amino acids. The germline CDR1 and CDR2 sequences are SGHAT and FQNNGV. Trimming took 0 bases from V and 6 from J, leaving 14 bases between them.

The chain joins TRBV25-1 to TRBJ2-7; no clear D. Trimming removed 6 bases from V and 2 bases from J, with 14 bases in between. Germline-derived CDR1 and CDR2 are MGHDK and SYGVNS. The CDR3 covers 14 residues. CDR3 sequence: CASSVEGGTYEQYF. In DNA, the CDR3 is TGTGCCAGCAGCGTAGAAGGCGGTACCTACGAGCAGTACTTC.

The chain carries TRBV7-6 and TRBJ1-5; 8 bases match TRBD1. J lost 3 bases, V lost 0 bases, and 4 bases had no gene match. The CDR3 contains 16 residues. Germline values: CDR1 SGHVS, CDR2 FNYEAQ. The DNA of the CDR3 is TGTGCCAGCAGCTTAGCTAGACAGGGGCCCAATCAGCCCCAGCATTTT. Residues: CASSLARQGPNQPQHF.

This sequence joins TRBV7-2 and TRBJ2-2; D gene unclear. The CDR3 length is 13 residues. CDR1 is SGHTA and CDR2 is FQGNSA in the germline V gene. The V end lost 2 bases, the J end lost 7 bases, and 8 bases lay between the germline ends. CDR3 nucleotide sequence: TGTGCCAGCAGCTTACTAGAGGTCGGGGAGCTGTTTTTT. This sequence encodes CASSLLEVGELFF.

This clonotype showed up just a few times. The chain is built from TRBV6-2 or TRBV6-3 and TRBJ2-7; TRBD1 aligns across 7 bases. The V segment lost 0 bases and the J segment 3 bases; nucleotides outside the gene matches: 11. The CDR3 has 17 amino acids. Looked up from germline, CDR1 is MNHEY and CDR2 is SVGEGT. The CDR3 sequence: CASSYSLRQGTNYEQYF. The CDR3 DNA reads TGTGCCAGCAGTTACTCACTGAGACAGGGAACCAACTACGAGCAGTACTTC.

In this sample, this clonotype turned up many times. This chain uses TRBV19 with TRBJ1-5; TRBD1 matches 8 bases. The germline CDR1 and CDR2 sequences are LNHDA and SQIVND (reference sequence). V trimming: 6 bases; J trimming: 4 bases; junction bases outside the gene matches: 2. The CDR3 runs 13 residues. CDR3 amino acids: CASRGQENQPQHF. CDR3 DNA sequence: TGTGCCAGTAGGGGACAGGAGAATCAGCCCCAGCATTTT.

On this clonotype: One end of the junction fails to match germline, which may point to a read error. This sequence joins TRBV29-1 and TRBJ1-2, with 7 bases aligning to TRBD1. Looked up from germline, CDR1 is SQVTM and CDR2 is ANQGSEA. This CDR3 is 13 amino acids long. CDR3 region: CSVEEQGQFGYTF. In nucleotides, the CDR3 is TGCAGCGTCGAAGAACAGGGGCAGTTTGGCTACACCTTC.

In its sample, this clonotype was seen many times. The rearrangement joins TRBV5-5 to TRBJ1-6, with a weak D call TRBD1 (5 bases). This CDR3 has 13 residues. V was shortened by 2 bases and J by 7 bases, with 7 bases between the two germline ends. From germline, CDR1 is SGHKS and CDR2 YYEKEE (reference sequence). CDR3 nucleotides: TGTGCCAGCAGCTTAGGGGTAAATTCACCCCTCCACTTT. It yields the protein CASSLGVNSPLHF.

On this clonotype itself: A much more abundant neighbour one base away suggests this may be a read error. The chain links TRBV12-3 or TRBV12-4 to TRBJ2-1, with D possibly being TRBD2 (6 bases). The CDR3 has 12 residues. Deletions cut 8 bases from V and 8 bases from J, with 13 bases between. CDR3 sequence reads: CASRAGNDEQFF. DNA of the CDR3: TGTGCCAGCCGCGCGGGAAACGATGAGCAGTTCTTC.

This clonotype was seen repeatedly, ten times or more. The chain is built from TRBV10-3 and TRBJ2-1; TRBD2 agrees at 10 bases. The CDR3 consists of 17 residues. CDR1 ENHRY and CDR2 SYGVKD come from the germline V gene. J gave up 7 bases and V 5 bases, and 14 bases lay outside the gene matches. CDR3 loop: CAISWTSGLQQRNEQFF. The CDR3 nucleotides are TGTGCCATCAGTTGGACTAGCGGCCTCCAACAGCGGAATGAGCAGTTCTTC.

This clonotype was seen only a few times. The V and J genes are TRBV27 and TRBJ1-5, with D uncertain. The CDR3 runs 15 residues. V lost 2 bases, J lost 1 base, and 9 bases lay in between. The germline gives CDR1 MNHEY, CDR2 SMNVEV (reference sequence). CDR3 coding DNA: TGTGCCAGCAGTTTAGGGGATTCAAGCAATCAGCCCCAGCATTTT. This sequence encodes CASSLGDSSNQPQHF.

This clonotype appeared many times. The rearrangement joins TRBV7-8 to TRBJ1-4; no firm D call. V lost 1 base and J 7 bases, leaving 22 bases between the germline ends. The CDR3 consists of 18 residues. Germline-derived CDR1 and CDR2 are SGHVS and FQNEAQ. CDR3 nucleotide sequence: TGTGCCAGCAGCTTAGGTATCCAATCCCACAGTTTAGGTGAAAAACTGTTTTTT. Protein: CASSLGIQSHSLGEKLFF.

J is TRBJ2-7 and V is TRBV2, with D tentatively TRBD2 (6 bases). The V end lost 3 bases, the J end lost 5 bases, and 11 bases lay between the germline ends. Looked up from germline, CDR1 is SNHLY and CDR2 is FYNNEI. The CDR3 covers 13 residues. CDR3 DNA: TGTGCCAGCAGTGACGGCGGGGTGGACGAGCAGTACTTC. Translated, it gives CASSDGGVDEQYF.

In this sample, this clonotype turned up many times. This chain uses TRBV4-1 with TRBJ2-2; D is unresolved. Germline CDR1 reads MGHRA; CDR2 reads YSYEKL. The length of the CDR3 is 14 residues. V lost 1 base to trimming and J lost 1 base, with 4 bases between them. The CDR3 protein is CASSQALNTGELFF. CDR3 sequence (DNA): TGCGCCAGCAGCCAAGCCTTGAACACCGGGGAGCTGTTTTTT.

The gene calls are TRBV20-1 and TRBJ2-1; D is ambiguous. CDR1 and CDR2 (germline): DFQATT, SNEGSKA (reference sequence). The V and J ends lost 0 bases and 4 bases respectively, with 10 bases between them. The CDR3 is 14 amino acids. The CDR3 sequence is CSARDETEYNEQFF. The DNA for the CDR3 is TGCAGTGCTAGAGATGAAACAGAATACAATGAGCAGTTCTTC.

The chain links TRBV10-3 to TRBJ1-4; a possible D gene is TRBD1 (6 bases). The germline CDR1 and CDR2 sequences are ENHRY and SYGVKD. There are 17 residues in the CDR3. The V end lost 3 bases, the J end lost 5 bases, and 19 bases lay between the germline ends. This CDR3 is CAISDPGLGASNEKLFF. In DNA form, the CDR3 reads TGTGCCATCAGTGACCCGGGACTGGGGGCCAGCAATGAAAAACTGTTTTTT.

This clonotype came up many times. The chain couples TRBV6-5 to TRBJ2-5, with D tentatively TRBD1 or TRBD2 (5 bases each). V lost 0 bases, J lost 5 bases, and 13 bases lay in between. The CDR3 spans 15 residues. CDR1 is MNHEY and CDR2 is SVGAGI in the germline V gene. The CDR3 DNA follows: TGTGCCAGCAGTTACTCTAATGGGGGATTGGAGACCCAGTACTTC. It encodes CASSYSNGGLETQYF.

This clonotype was detected many times. This chain connects TRBV28 to TRBJ2-7, with 8 positions matching TRBD1. The V gene end was trimmed by 4 bases and the J gene end by 2 bases; junction bases not matched to a gene: 4. This CDR3 has 14 amino acids. The germline gives CDR1 MDHEN, CDR2 SYDVKM. Here the CDR3 reads CASSSQGETYEQYF. Here the CDR3 DNA reads TGTGCCAGCAGTTCACAGGGGGAAACCTACGAGCAGTACTTC.

The CDR3 sequence: CASSLSDSSYNEQFF. The DNA for the CDR3 is TGTGCCAGCAGCTTAAGTGACAGCTCCTACAATGAGCAGTTCTTC. The chain joins TRBV7-2 to TRBJ2-1; perhaps TRBD1 as D (5 bases). Germline V gene data show CDR1 as SGHTA and CDR2 as FQGNSA. CDR3 length: 15 amino acids. V was trimmed by 2 bases and J by 0 bases, leaving 8 bases between them.

At least ten counts were recorded for this clonotype. The rearrangement uses TRBV14 and TRBJ1-1; D unclear. CDR3 length: 15 amino acids. Trimming cost V 3 bases and J 4 bases, with 15 bases left between them. Germline CDR1 SGHDN, CDR2 FVKESK. The CDR3 here is CASSQLDGWGTEAFF. The CDR3 DNA is TGTGCCAGCAGCCAGCTGGACGGGTGGGGCACTGAAGCTTTCTTT. The entire variable domain, with the rest obtained from reference TRBV14 and TRBJ1-1, is as follows: EAGVTQFPSHSVIEKGQTVTLRCDPISGHDNLYWYRRVMGKEIKFLLHFVKESKQDESGMPNNRFLAERTGGTYSTLKVQPAELEDSGVYFCASSQLDGWGTEAFFGQGTRLTVV.

This clonotype was observed many times. V usage is TRBV5-8 and J usage is TRBJ2-5; the match to TRBD2 covers 11 bases. The junction had 6 bases not matched to a gene; V was cut back by 0 bases and J by 5 bases. Looked up from germline, CDR1 is SGHTS and CDR2 is YDEGEE. The CDR3 extends over 16 amino acids. CDR3: CASSLDTSGGGETQYF. The CDR3 nucleotides are TGTGCCAGCAGCTTGGACACTAGCGGGGGAGGGGAGACCCAGTACTTC.

This clonotype was counted ten times or more. The chain has TRBV27 and TRBJ1-2, with D unclear. CDR3 size: 13 residues. With 4 bases removed from V and 4 bases from J, the gap between germline ends came to 10 bases. Germline V CDR1 and CDR2: MNHEY, SMNVEV (reference sequence). CDR3 sequence: CASSYVSSYGYTF. CDR3 coding DNA: TGTGCCAGCAGTTACGTCAGCAGCTATGGCTACACCTTC.

There are many counts of this clonotype. The CDR3 region has the DNA TGTGCCAGCAGCAGGGACGGTTACGAGCAGTACTTC. It yields the protein CASSRDGYEQYF. The chain joins TRBV7-2 to TRBJ2-7; D possibly matches TRBD1 or TRBD2 (5 bases each). Trimming took off 5 bases at V and 4 bases at J, with 9 bases between the two ends. The CDR3 runs to 12 residues. The germline V gene has CDR1 SGHTA and CDR2 FQGNSA. Full variable domain (remainder filled in from reference TRBV7-2 and TRBJ2-7): GAGVSQSPSNKVTEKGKDVELRCDPISGHTALYWYRQSLGQGLEFLIYFQGNSAPDKSGLPSDRFSAERTGGSVSTLTIQRTQQEDSAVYLCASSRDGYEQYFGPGTRLTVT.